Below are 18 T cell receptor beta chains sequenced from a single sample in a study of beta chain features in type 1 diabetes. The sequenced template was cDNA made from the entire isolated RNA. Repertoires were generated with immunoSEQ multiplex PCR, while TCRdb's copy carries only in-frame clones and drops some. The sample consists of hundreds of thousands of clones, 15% to 20% of them appearing once. Sequenced input: naive CD4+ T cells from blood. These receptor sequences come from a young woman in good health.

This clone occurred a few times. The chain recombines TRBV28 with TRBJ2-5; maybe TRBD2 (6 bases). Between the trimmed V and J ends, which lost 6 bases and 0 bases, there was a span of 8 bases. Germline loops: CDR1 MDHEN, CDR2 SYDVKM. The CDR3 spans 13 residues. The CDR3 is CASRGGNQETQYF. The CDR3 DNA reads TGTGCCAGCAGGGGGGGAAACCAAGAGACCCAGTACTTC.

The gene calls are TRBV4-3 and TRBJ2-7, with unresolved D. The germline V gene encodes CDR1 LGHNA and CDR2 YSLEER. The V end lost 0 bases, the J end lost 7 bases, and 19 bases lay between the germline ends. This CDR3 is built from 16 residues. CDR3 DNA: TGCGCCAGCAGCCAAGATCTGATCGAATTCCCGAGGGAGCAGTACTTC. Its protein is CASSQDLIEFPREQYF.

This clone appeared a few times. J is TRBJ2-5 and V is TRBV18; the D gene is possibly TRBD2 (6 bases). Deletions cut 2 bases from V and 2 bases from J, with 9 bases between. The CDR3 is 14 residues long. Germline values: CDR1 KGHSH, CDR2 LQKENI. The CDR3, as DNA: TGTGCCAGCTCACCAGCGGGAACACAAGAGACCCAGTACTTC. This sequence encodes CASSPAGTQETQYF.

This clone was picked up a small number of times. The chain is built from TRBV11-2 and TRBJ1-4; D unresolved. The V gene's germline CDR1 is SGHAT and CDR2 FQNNGV. The CDR3 sequence is 13 residues long. V lost 0 bases, J lost 8 bases, and 7 bases lay in between. CDR3 coding DNA: TGTGCCAGCAGCTTAGATGCGGGGGAAAAACTGTTTTTT. Translation gives CASSLDAGEKLFF.

V and J are TRBV15 and TRBJ2-5, with unresolved D. The V end lost 4 bases, the J end lost 9 bases, and 12 bases lay between the germline ends. The CDR3 loop spans 12 amino acids. From germline, CDR1 is LNHNV and CDR2 YYDKDF (reference sequence). The CDR3 region has the DNA TGTGCCACCAGCACCCTCCTGCTGCCCCAGTACTTC. Amino acid sequence: CATSTLLLPQYF. The variable domain in full, with the rest retrieved from reference TRBV15 and TRBJ2-5, is DAMVIQNPRYQVTQFGKPVTLSCSQTLNHNVMYWYQQKSSQAPKLLFHYYDKDFNNEADTPDNFQSRRPNTSFCFLDIRSPGLGDTAMYLCATSTLLLPQYFGPGTRLLVL.

The chain is built from TRBV19 and TRBJ2-1; 11 bases are a match to TRBD2. The CDR3 has 19 residues. Trimming cost V 3 bases and J 0 bases; bases outside gene matches: 10. CDR1 LNHDA and CDR2 SQIVND come from the germline V gene (reference sequence). CDR3: CASSIRSTSGSRSYNEQFF. The CDR3 region has the DNA TGTGCCAGTAGTATTCGTTCCACTAGCGGGAGCCGCTCCTACAATGAGCAGTTCTTC.

The table lists this clone with a few counts. The chain has TRBV6-6 and TRBJ1-1; D not resolved. The CDR3 loop spans 13 amino acids. Germline V gene sequence: CDR1 MNHNY, CDR2 SVGAGI (reference sequence). Trimming shortened V by 5 bases and J by 2 bases, and 9 bases separated the two germline ends. The CDR3 bases are TGTGCCAGCAGTGATGGCGGAAACACTGAAGCTTTCTTT. This encodes CASSDGGNTEAFF.

CDR3 DNA sequence: TGTGCCAGCAGCTTAGGCACCCCCGGGGCCACAGATACGCAGTATTTT. Translation: CASSLGTPGATDTQYF. V usage is TRBV11-2 and J usage is TRBJ2-3, with D perhaps given as TRBD1 or TRBD2 (5 bases each). V was cut by 1 base and J by 2 bases, with 13 bases left in between. This CDR3 has 16 residues. Germline CDR1 reads SGHAT; CDR2 reads FQNNGV.

This clone turned up a few times. This rearrangement joins TRBV10-3 to TRBJ2-7; D is unclear. V was shortened by 3 bases and J by 2 bases, with 14 bases between the two germline ends. CDR3 size: 15 residues. From germline, CDR1 is ENHRY and CDR2 SYGVKD. The CDR3 loop reads CAISDVYQRTYEQYF. The CDR3 coding sequence is TGTGCCATCAGTGATGTCTATCAGAGAACCTACGAGCAGTACTTC.

At least ten counts were recorded for this clone. J is TRBJ2-5 and V is TRBV21-1; TRBD1, as called in the table, went unchecked against the DNA. TRBV21-1 counts as a pseudogene. The CDR3 contains 14 residues. Here the CDR3 reads CASSKGLRQETQYF. The CDR3 DNA is TGTGCCAGCAGCAAAGGGCTCAGACAAGAGACCCAGTACTTC.

This clone was picked up a small number of times. V is TRBV29-1 and J is TRBJ1-5, with D perhaps matching TRBD1 (6 bases). V was trimmed by 6 bases and J by 7 bases, leaving 16 bases between them. CDR3 length: 13 residues. Germline loops: CDR1 SQVTM, CDR2 ANQGSEA. The chain's CDR3 is CSVQTGVGQPQHF. In DNA, the CDR3 is TGCAGCGTCCAGACAGGTGTGGGACAGCCCCAGCATTTT.

The V call is TRBV11-3, the J call TRBJ2-2; the D gene is possibly TRBD1 (6 bases). This CDR3 is built from 14 residues. Germline V gene sequence: CDR1 SGHNT, CDR2 YENEEA. The germline V and J ends were trimmed by 5 bases and 5 bases, with 12 bases remaining between them. CDR3 DNA: TGTGCCAGCAGCCCTCGGCAGGGGACCGGGGAGCTGTTTTTT. Its translation: CASSPRQGTGELFF. Variable domain in full (rest from reference TRBV11-3 and TRBJ2-2): EAGVVQSPRYKIIEKKQPVAFWCNPISGHNTLYWYLQNLGQGPELLIRYENEEAVDDSQLPKDRFSAERLKGVDSTLKIQPAELGDSAVYLCASSPRQGTGELFFGEGSRLTVL.

The V gene is TRBV28, the J gene TRBJ1-2; possibly TRBD1 for D (5 bases). From germline, CDR1 is MDHEN and CDR2 SYDVKM. V shed 7 bases and J shed 7 bases, with 13 bases lying between them. This CDR3 has 12 amino acids. CDR3 in DNA: TGTGCCAGCACCAGGGAGTTGGGTGGCTACACCTTC. This gives the protein CASTRELGGYTF.

The chain employs TRBV18 and TRBJ2-7; tentative D call: TRBD2 (6 bases). Germline-derived CDR1 and CDR2 are KGHSH and LQKENI. The CDR3 runs to 14 residues. V was shortened by 3 bases and J by 8 bases, with 17 bases between the two germline ends. The DNA of the CDR3 is TGTGCCAGCTCACCGGGGGGAATCCGGGAACAGCAGTACTTC. This gives the protein CASSPGGIREQQYF.

V gene TRBV19 combines with J gene TRBJ1-5; D is ambiguous. CDR1 and CDR2 (germline): LNHDA, SQIVND (reference sequence). The V and J ends lost 6 bases and 7 bases respectively, with 13 bases between them. This CDR3 spans 13 amino acids. In DNA, the CDR3 is TGTGCCAGTAGAGGATCGTCCTACCAGCCCCAGCATTTT. This encodes CASRGSSYQPQHF.

This chain links TRBV11-2 with TRBJ2-2, with D possibly being TRBD1 (7 bases). Germline V CDR1 and CDR2: SGHAT, FQNNGV. With 5 bases removed from V and 4 bases from J, the gap between germline ends came to 14 bases. This CDR3 has 15 residues. CDR3 sequence reads: CASSTRQGGTGELFF. The CDR3 region has the DNA TGTGCCAGCAGCACAAGACAGGGAGGCACCGGGGAGCTGTTTTTT.

This clone was found a few times. This chain joins TRBV7-2 and TRBJ2-7; 12 nucleotides match TRBD2. V gave up 5 bases and J gave up 2 bases; unmatched junction bases: 10. The CDR3 is made up of 17 amino acids. Germline CDR1 is SGHTA and CDR2 is FQGNSA. In DNA, the CDR3 is TGTGCCAGCAGCCCGAACCACTCTAGCGGGAGGGCCTACGAGCAGTACTTC. This sequence encodes CASSPNHSSGRAYEQYF.

The chain links TRBV4-3 to TRBJ2-2; unclear D gene. CDR1 LGHNA and CDR2 YSLEER come from the germline V gene. Trimming removed 1 base at V and 0 bases at J, with 6 bases between. The CDR3 consists of 15 residues. CDR3 bases: TGCGCCAGCAGCCAAGCCGGGCCGAACACCGGGGAGCTGTTTTTT. Encoded protein: CASSQAGPNTGELFF.